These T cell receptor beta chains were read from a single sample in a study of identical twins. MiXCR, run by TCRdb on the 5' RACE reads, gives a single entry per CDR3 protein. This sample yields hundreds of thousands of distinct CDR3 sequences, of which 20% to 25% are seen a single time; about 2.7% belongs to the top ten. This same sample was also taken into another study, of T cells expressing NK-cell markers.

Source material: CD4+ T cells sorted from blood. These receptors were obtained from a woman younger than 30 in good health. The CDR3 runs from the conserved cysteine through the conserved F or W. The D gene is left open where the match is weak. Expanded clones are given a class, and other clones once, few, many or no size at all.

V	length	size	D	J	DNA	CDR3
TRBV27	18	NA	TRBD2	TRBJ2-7	TGTGCCAGCAGTCCCAGAGTAAGCGGGACTAGCGGAACCTACGAGCAGTACTTC	CASSPRVSGTSGTYEQYF
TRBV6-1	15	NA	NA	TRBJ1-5	TGTGCCAGCAGTGAACAGGGGAAAGACAATCAGCCCCAGCATTTT	CASSEQGKDNQPQHF
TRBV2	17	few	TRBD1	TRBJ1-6	TGTGCCAGCAGTGGACGAAAGCGGACAGGGCGTACTTCACCCCTCCACTTT	CASSGRKRTGRTSPLHF
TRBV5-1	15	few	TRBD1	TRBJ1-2	TGCGCCAGCAGCTTGAAGACAGGGGGGAACTATGGCTACACCTTC	CASSLKTGGNYGYTF
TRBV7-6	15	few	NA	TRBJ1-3	TGTGCCAGCAGCGATCAAGTCAGGGGTGGAAACACCATATATTTT	CASSDQVRGGNTIYF
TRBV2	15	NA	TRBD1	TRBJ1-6	TGTGCCAGCAGTGATGGGACAGGGGTTGGTTCACCCCTCCACTTT	CASSDGTGVGSPLHF
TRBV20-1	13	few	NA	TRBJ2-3	TGCAGTGCTAGAGACCTACAGGGAGATACGCAGTATTTT	CSARDLQGDTQYF
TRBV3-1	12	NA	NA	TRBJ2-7	TGTGCCAGCAGCCACGATACACGGGAGCAGTACTTC	CASSHDTREQYF
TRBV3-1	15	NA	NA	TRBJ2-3	TGTGCCAGCAGCCAGACCGGAGGGCTCACAGATACGCAGTATTTT	CASSQTGGLTDTQYF
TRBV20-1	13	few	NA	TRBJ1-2	TGCAGTGCCGCTGCAGGGGCCTTCGGCGGCTACACCTTC	CSAAAGAFGGYTF
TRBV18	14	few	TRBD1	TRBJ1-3	TGTGCCAGCTCACTACAGGGGAGTCGAAACACCATATATTTT	CASSLQGSRNTIYF
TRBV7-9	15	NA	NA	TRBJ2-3	TGTGCCAGCAGCTTAGCAGCCGGGGTCACAGATACGCAGTATTTT	CASSLAAGVTDTQYF
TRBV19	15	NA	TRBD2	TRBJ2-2	TGTGCCACTACCGGACTAGCGGGAATTTCCGGGGAGCTGTTTTTT	CATTGLAGISGELFF
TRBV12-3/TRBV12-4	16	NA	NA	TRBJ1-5	TGTGCCAGCAGTTTGGTCAAGGGCCCTGGAGATCAGCCCCAGCATTTT	CASSLVKGPGDQPQHF
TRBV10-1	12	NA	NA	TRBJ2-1	TGCGCCAGCGGCCTAATTACCGGGCTCTTATTCTTC	CASGLITGLLFF
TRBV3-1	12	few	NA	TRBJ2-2	TGTGCCAGCACGACAGTACCCGGGGAGCTGTTTTTT	CASTTVPGELFF
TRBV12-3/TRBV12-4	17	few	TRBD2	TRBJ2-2	TGTGCCAGCAGTCCCCGGACTAGCGGGAGAAACACCGGGGAGCTGTTTTTT	CASSPRTSGRNTGELFF
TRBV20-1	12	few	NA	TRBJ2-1	TGCAGTGCTAGAGCCACTTACAATGAGCAGTTCTTC	CSARATYNEQFF
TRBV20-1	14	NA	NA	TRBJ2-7	TGCAGTGCTAGGGGGGTTGGGAGAACCTACGAGCAGTACTTC	CSARGVGRTYEQYF
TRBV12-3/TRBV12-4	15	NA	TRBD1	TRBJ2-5	TGTGCCAGCAGTCGTGGACAGGGAGGCGGGGAGACCCAGTACTTC	CASSRGQGGGETQYF